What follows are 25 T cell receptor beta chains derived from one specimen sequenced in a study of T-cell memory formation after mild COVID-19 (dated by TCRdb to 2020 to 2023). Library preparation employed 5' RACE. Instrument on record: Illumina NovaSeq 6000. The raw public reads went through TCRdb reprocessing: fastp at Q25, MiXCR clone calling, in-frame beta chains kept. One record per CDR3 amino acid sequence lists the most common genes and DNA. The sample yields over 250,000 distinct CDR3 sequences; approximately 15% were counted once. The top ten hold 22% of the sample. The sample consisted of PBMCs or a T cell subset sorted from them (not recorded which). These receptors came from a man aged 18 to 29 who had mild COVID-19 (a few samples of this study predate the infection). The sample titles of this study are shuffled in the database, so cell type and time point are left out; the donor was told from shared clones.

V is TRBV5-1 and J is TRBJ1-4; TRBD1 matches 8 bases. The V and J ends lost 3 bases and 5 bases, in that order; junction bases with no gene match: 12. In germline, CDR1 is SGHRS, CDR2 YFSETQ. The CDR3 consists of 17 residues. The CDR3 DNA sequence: TGCGCCAGCAGCTCGACGCTTAGGACAGGGAGGAATGAAAAACTGTTTTTT. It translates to CASSSTLRTGRNEKLFF. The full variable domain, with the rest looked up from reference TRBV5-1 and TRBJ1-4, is KAGVTQTPRYLIKTRGQQVTLSCSPISGHRSVSWYQQTPGQGLQFLFEYFSETQRNKGNFPGRFSGRQFSNSRSEMNVSTLELGDSALYLCASSSTLRTGRNEKLFFGSGTQLSVL.

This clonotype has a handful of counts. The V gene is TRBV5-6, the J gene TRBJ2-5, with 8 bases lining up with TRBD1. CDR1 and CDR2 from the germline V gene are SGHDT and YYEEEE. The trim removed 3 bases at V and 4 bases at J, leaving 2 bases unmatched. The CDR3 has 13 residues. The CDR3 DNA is TGTGCCAGCAGCTCACAGGGGGTAGAGACCCAGTACTTC. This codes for CASSSQGVETQYF.

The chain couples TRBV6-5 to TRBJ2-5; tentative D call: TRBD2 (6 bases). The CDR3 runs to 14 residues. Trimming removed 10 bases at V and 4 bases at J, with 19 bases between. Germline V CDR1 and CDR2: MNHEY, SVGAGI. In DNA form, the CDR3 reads TGTGCCACTCAACCTGCGGGGTGGGGAGAGACCCAGTACTTC. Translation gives CATQPAGWGETQYF.

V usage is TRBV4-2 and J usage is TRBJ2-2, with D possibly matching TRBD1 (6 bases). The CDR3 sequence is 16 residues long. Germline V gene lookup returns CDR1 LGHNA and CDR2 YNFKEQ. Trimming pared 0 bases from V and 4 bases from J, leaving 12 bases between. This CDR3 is CASSQEAGAFTGELFF. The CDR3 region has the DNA TGTGCCAGCAGCCAAGAGGCAGGGGCCTTCACCGGGGAGCTGTTTTTT.

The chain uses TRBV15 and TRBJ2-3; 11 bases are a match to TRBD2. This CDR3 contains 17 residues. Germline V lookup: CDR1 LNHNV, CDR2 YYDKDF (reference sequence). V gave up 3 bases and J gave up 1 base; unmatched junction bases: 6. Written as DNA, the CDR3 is TGTGCCACCAGCAGGGACGGTAGCGGGGGGGGCACAGATACGCAGTATTTT. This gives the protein CATSRDGSGGGTDTQYF.

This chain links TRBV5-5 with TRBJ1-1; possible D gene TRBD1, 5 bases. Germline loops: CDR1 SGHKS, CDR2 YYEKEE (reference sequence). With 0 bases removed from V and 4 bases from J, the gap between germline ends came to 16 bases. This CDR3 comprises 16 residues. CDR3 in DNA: TGTGCCAGCAGCTTGGAAGGGGAGGGGTCGGGCACTGAAGCTTTCTTT. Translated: CASSLEGEGSGTEAFF.

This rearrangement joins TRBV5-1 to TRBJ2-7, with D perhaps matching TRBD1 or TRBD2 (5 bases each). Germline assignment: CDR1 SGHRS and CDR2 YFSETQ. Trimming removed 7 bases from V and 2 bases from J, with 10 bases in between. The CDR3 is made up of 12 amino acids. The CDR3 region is CASPGAAYEQYV. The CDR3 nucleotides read TGCGCCAGCCCCGGGGCAGCCTACGAGCAGTACGTC.

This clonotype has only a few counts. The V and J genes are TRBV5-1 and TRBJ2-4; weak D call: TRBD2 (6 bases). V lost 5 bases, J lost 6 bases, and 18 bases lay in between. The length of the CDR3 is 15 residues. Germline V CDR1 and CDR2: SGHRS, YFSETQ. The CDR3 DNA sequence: TGCGCCAGCAGGTCCGTGGGGGGTCTGGGAAACATTCAGTACTTC. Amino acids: CASRSVGGLGNIQYF. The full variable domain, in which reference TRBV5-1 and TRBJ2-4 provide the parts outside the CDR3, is KAGVTQTPRYLIKTRGQQVTLSCSPISGHRSVSWYQQTPGQGLQFLFEYFSETQRNKGNFPGRFSGRQFSNSRSEMNVSTLELGDSALYLCASRSVGGLGNIQYFGAGTRLSVL.

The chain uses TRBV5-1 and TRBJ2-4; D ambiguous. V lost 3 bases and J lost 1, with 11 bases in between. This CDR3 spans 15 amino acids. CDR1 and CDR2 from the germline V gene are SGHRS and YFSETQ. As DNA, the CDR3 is TGCGCCAGCAGCTCTGCCGTTATGGCCAAAAACATTCAGTACTTC. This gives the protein CASSSAVMAKNIQYF.

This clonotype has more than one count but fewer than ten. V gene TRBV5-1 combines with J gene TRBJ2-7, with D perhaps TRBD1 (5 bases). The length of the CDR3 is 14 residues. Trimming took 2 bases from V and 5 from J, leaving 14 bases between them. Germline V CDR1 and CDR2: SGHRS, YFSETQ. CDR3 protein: CASSFNRPSDEQYF. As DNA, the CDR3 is TGCGCCAGCAGCTTCAACAGGCCCTCGGACGAGCAGTACTTC.

This CDR3 is CASSVEPTEANEKLFF. CDR3 DNA: TGTGCCAGCAGCGTAGAGCCCACCGAAGCTAATGAAAAACTGTTTTTT. This rearrangement joins TRBV9 to TRBJ1-4; D unclear. Deletions cut 0 bases from V and 3 bases from J, with 12 bases between. CDR1 is SGDLS and CDR2 is YYNGEE in the germline V gene. The CDR3 runs to 16 residues.

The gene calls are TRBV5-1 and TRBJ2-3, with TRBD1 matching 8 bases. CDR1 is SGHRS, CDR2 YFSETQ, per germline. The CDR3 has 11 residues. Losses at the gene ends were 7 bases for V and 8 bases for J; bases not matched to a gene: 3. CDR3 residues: CASFQGATQYF. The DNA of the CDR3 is TGCGCCAGCTTTCAGGGGGCTACGCAGTATTTT.

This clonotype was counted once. As DNA, the CDR3 is TGTGCCAGCAGCTTGGAACCTAACTATGGCTACACCTTC. Protein sequence: CASSLEPNYGYTF. The rearrangement joins TRBV5-6 to TRBJ1-2, with unresolved D. Looked up from germline, CDR1 is SGHDT and CDR2 is YYEEEE. The germline V and J ends were trimmed by 0 bases and 0 bases, with 3 bases remaining between them. CDR3 size: 13 residues.

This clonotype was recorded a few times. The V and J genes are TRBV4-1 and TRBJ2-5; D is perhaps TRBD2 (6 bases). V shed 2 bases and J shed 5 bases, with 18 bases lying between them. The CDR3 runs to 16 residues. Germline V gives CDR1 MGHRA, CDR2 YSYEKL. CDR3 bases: TGCGCCAGCAGCCAACCGGGACTGTCCGTAGTCGAGACCCAGTACTTC. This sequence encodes CASSQPGLSVVETQYF.

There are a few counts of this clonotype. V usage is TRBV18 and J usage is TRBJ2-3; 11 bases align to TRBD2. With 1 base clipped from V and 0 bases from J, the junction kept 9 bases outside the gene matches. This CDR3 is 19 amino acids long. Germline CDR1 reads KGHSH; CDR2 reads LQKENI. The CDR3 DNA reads TGTGCCAGCTCACCACGGATAGCGGGGGGGCTTGGGAGCACAGATACGCAGTATTTT. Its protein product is CASSPRIAGGLGSTDTQYF.

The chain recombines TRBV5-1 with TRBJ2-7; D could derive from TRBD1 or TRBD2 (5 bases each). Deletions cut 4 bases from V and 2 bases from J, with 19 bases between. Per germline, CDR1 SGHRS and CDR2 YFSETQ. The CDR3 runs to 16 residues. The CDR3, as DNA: TGCGCCAGCAGCCCAATGAGAGGGGCCGAGCCCTACGAGCAGTACTTC. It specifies CASSPMRGAEPYEQYF. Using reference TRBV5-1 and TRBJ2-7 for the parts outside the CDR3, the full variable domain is KAGVTQTPRYLIKTRGQQVTLSCSPISGHRSVSWYQQTPGQGLQFLFEYFSETQRNKGNFPGRFSGRQFSNSRSEMNVSTLELGDSALYLCASSPMRGAEPYEQYFGPGTRLTVT.

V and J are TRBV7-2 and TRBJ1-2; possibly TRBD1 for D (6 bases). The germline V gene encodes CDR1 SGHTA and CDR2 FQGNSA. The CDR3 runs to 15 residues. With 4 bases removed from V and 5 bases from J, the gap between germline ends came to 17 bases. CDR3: CASSSGHPTLYGYTF. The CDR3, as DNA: TGTGCCAGCAGCTCGGGACACCCGACGCTATATGGCTACACCTTC.

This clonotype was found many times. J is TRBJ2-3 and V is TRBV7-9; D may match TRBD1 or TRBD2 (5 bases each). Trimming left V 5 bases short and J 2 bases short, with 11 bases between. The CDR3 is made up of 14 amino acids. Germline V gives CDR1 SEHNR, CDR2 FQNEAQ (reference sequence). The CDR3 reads CASSPGRTTDTQYF. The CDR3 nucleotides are TGTGCCAGCAGCCCGGGACGGACCACAGATACGCAGTATTTT.

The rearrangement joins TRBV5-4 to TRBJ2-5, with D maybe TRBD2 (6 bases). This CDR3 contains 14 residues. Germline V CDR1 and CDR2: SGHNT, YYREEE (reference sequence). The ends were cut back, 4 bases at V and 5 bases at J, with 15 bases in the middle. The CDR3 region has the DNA TGTGCCAGCAGCGGGGGACTCGTAGCTGAGACCCAGTACTTC. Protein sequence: CASSGGLVAETQYF.

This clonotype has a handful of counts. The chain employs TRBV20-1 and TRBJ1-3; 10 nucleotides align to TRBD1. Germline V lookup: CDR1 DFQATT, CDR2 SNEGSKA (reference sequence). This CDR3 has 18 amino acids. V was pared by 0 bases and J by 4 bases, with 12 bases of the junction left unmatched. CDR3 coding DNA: TGCAGTGCTAGAGATCCCCGGACAGGGGGTTATGTGGGAAACACCATATATTTT. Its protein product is CSARDPRTGGYVGNTIYF.

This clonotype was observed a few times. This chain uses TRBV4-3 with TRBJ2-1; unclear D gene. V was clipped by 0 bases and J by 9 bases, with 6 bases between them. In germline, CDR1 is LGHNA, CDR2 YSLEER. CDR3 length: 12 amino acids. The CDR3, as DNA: TGCGCCAGCAGCCAAGAAAAGGCTGAGCAGTTCTTC. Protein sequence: CASSQEKAEQFF.

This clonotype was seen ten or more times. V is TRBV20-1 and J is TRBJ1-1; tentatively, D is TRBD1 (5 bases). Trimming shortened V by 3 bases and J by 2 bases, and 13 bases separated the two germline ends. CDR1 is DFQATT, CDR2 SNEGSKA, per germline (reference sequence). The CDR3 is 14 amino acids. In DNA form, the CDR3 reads TGCAGTGCTAGGCCCGGAGGGGCAAACACTGAAGCTTTCTTT. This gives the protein CSARPGGANTEAFF.

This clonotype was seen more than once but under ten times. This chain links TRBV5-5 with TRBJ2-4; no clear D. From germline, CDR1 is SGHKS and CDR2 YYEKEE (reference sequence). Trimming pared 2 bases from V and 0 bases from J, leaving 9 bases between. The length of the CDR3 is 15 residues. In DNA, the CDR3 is TGTGCCAGCAGCTTCCCCCGCCTAGCCAAAAACATTCAGTACTTC. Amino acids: CASSFPRLAKNIQYF.

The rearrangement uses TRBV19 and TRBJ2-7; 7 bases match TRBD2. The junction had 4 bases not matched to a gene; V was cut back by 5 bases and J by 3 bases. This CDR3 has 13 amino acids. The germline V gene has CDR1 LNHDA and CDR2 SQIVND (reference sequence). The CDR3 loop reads CASSFGEGYEQYF. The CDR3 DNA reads TGTGCCAGTAGTTTCGGGGAGGGCTACGAGCAGTACTTC.

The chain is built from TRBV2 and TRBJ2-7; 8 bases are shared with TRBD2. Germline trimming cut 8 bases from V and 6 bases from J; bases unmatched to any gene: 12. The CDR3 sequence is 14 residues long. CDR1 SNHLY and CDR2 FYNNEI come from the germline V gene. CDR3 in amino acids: CASRGGLTLGEQYF. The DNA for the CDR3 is TGTGCCAGCCGGGGGGGGCTAACGCTGGGCGAGCAGTACTTC.